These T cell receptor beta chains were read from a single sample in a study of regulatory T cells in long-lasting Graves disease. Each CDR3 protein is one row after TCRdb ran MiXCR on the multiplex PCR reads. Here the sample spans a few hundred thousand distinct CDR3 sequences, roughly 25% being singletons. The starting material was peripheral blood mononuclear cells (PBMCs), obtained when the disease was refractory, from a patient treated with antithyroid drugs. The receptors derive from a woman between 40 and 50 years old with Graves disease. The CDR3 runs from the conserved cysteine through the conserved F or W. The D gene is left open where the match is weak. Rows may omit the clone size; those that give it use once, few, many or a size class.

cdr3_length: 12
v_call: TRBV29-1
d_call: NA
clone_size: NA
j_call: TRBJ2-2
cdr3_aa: CSVGGRTGELFF
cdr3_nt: TGCAGCGTCGGAGGGAGAACCGGGGAGCTGTTTTTT

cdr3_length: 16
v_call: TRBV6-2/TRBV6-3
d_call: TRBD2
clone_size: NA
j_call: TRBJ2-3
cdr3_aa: CASSYSREALTDTQYF
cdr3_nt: TGTGCCAGCAGTTACTCTCGGGAGGCCCTCACAGATACGCAGTATTTT

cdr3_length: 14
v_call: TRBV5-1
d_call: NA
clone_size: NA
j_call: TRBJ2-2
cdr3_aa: CASRPDSSAGELFF
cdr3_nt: TGCGCCAGCAGACCTGACTCTAGCGCCGGGGAGCTGTTTTTT

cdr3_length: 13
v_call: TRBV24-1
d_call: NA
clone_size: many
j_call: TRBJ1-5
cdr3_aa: CATTSGPFQPQHF
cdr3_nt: TGTGCCACCACTTCTGGACCCTTCCAGCCCCAGCATTTT

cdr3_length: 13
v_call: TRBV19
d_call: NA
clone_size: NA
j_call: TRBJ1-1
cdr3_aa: CASSMELNTEAFF
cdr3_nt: TGTGCCAGTAGTATGGAATTGAACACTGAAGCTTTCTTT

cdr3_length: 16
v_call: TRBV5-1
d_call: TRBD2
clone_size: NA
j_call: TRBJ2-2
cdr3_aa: CASSLSEREGRGEPFF
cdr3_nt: TGCGCCAGCAGCTTGTCCGAGCGGGAGGGCCGCGGGGAGCCGTTTTTT

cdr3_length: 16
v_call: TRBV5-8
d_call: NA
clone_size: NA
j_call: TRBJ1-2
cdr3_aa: CASTLRGDYHNYGYTF
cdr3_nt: TGTGCCAGCACTCTGAGGGGGGACTACCATAACTATGGCTACACCTTC

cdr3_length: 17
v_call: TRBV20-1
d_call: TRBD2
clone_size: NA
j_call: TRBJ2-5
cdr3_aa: CSARRLAGGPSEETQYF
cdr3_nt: TGCAGTGCTAGGAGGCTAGCGGGAGGGCCCTCTGAAGAGACCCAGTACTTC

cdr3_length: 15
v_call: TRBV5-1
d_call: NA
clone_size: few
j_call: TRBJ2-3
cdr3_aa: CASSWKKGSTDTQYF
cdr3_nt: TGCGCCAGCAGCTGGAAAAAGGGAAGCACAGATACGCAGTATTTT

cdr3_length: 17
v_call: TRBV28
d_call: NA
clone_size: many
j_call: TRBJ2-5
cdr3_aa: CASSPPNDSTDFETQYF
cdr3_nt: TGTGCCAGCAGTCCACCCAACGACTCCACCGATTTCGAGACCCAGTACTTC

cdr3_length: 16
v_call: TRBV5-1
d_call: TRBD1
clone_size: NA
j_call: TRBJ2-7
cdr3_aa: CASSLGPGQGPYEQYF
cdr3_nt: TGCGCCAGCAGCTTGGGTCCGGGACAGGGCCCCTACGAGCAGTACTTC

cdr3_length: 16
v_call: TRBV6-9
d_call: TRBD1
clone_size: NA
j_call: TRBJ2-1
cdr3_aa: CASSYSDRGRSSEQFF
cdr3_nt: TGTGCCAGCAGTTACTCCGACAGGGGGCGTTCGAGTGAGCAGTTCTTC

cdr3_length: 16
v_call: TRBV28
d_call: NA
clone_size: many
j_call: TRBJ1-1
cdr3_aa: CASSLYLQEPYTEAFF
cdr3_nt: TGTGCCAGCAGTTTATATCTCCAGGAGCCCTACACTGAAGCTTTCTTT

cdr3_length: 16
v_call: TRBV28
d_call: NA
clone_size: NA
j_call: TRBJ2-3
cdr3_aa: CASSLADVGGTDTQYF
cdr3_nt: TGTGCCAGCAGTTTAGCGGACGTTGGGGGCACAGATACGCAGTATTTT

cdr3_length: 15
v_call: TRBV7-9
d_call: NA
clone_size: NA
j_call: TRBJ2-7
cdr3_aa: CASSPPRGLSLEQYF
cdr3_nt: TGTGCCAGCAGCCCCCCCCGGGGGCTCTCGCTCGAGCAGTACTTC

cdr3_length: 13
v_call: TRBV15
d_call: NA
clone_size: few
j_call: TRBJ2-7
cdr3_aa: CATSRADAYEQYF
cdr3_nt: TGTGCCACCAGCAGAGCGGACGCCTACGAGCAGTACTTC

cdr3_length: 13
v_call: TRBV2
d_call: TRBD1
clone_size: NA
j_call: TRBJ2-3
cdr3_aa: CASSEQGADTQYF
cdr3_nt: TGTGCCAGCAGTGAACAGGGGGCAGATACGCAGTATTTT

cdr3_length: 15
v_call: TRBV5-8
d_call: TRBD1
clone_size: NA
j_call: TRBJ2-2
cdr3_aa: CASRLRDRGPGELFF
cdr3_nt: TGTGCCAGCAGGCTACGGGACAGGGGGCCCGGGGAGCTGTTTTTT

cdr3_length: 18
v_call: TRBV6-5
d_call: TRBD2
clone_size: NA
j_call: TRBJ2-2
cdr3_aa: CASSYSKSGGLNTGELFF
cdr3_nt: TGTGCCAGCAGTTACTCGAAGAGCGGGGGGCTGAACACCGGGGAGCTGTTTTTT

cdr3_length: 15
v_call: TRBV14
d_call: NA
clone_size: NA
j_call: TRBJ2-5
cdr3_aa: CASSRDRELGETQYF
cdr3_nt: TGTGCCAGCAGCCGAGACCGGGAATTGGGAGAGACCCAGTACTTC

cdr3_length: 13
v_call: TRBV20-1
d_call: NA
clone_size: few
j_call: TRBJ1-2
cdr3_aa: CSASSGDGYGYTF
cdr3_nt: TGCAGTGCTAGTTCGGGGGACGGCTATGGCTACACCTTC

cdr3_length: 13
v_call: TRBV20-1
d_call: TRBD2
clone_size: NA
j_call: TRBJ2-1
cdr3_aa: CSALGLANNEQFF
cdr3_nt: TGCAGTGCTTTGGGACTAGCGAACAATGAGCAGTTCTTC

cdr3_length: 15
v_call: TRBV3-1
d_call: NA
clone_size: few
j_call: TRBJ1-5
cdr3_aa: CASSQNRLSNQPQHF
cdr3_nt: TGTGCCAGCAGCCAAAATCGCCTCAGCAATCAGCCCCAGCATTTT

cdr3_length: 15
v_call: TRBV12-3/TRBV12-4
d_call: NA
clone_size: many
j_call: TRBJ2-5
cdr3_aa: CASTKLRGGEETQYF
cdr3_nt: TGTGCCAGCACCAAGCTACGAGGTGGGGAAGAGACCCAGTACTTC

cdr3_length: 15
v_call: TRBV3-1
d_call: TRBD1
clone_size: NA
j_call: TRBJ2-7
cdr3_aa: CASSPRDRGTHEQYF
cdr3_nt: TGTGCCAGCAGCCCCCGGGACAGGGGGACCCACGAGCAGTACTTC

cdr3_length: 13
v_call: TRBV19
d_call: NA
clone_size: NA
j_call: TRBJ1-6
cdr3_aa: CASATGSNGPLHF
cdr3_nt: TGTGCCAGCGCGACAGGTTCTAATGGACCCCTCCACTTT

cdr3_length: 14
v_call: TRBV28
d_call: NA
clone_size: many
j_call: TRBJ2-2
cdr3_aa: CASSSGSDTGELFF
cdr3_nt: TGTGCCAGCAGTTCCGGGTCCGACACCGGGGAGCTGTTTTTT

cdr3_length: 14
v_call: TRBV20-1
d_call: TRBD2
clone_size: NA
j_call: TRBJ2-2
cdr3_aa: CSGKGLAGTGELFF
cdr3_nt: TGCAGTGGGAAGGGACTAGCGGGTACCGGGGAGCTGTTTTTT

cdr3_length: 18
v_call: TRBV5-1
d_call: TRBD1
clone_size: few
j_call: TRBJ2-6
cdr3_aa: CASSLVPGGASGANVLTF
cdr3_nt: TGCGCCAGCAGCTTGGTCCCAGGGGGTGCCTCTGGGGCCAACGTCCTGACTTTC

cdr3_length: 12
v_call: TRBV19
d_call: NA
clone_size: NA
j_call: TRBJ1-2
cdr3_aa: CASSIPPGGYTF
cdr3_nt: TGTGCCAGTAGTATACCGCCAGGTGGCTACACCTTC

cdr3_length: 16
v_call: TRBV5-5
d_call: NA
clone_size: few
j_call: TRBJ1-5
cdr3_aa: CASSLAPYPGQSPQHF
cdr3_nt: TGTGCCAGCAGCTTGGCGCCCTACCCCGGGCAATCGCCCCAGCATTTT

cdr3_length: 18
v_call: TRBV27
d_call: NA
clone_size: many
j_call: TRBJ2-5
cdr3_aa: CASSPSNRRQAHQGTQYF
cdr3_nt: TGTGCCAGCAGTCCATCAAACCGGAGACAGGCCCACCAAGGGACCCAGTACTTC

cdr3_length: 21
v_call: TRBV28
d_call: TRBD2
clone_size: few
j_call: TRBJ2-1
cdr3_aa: CASSFSGLAGGFSSSYNEQFF
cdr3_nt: TGTGCCAGCAGTTTCTCCGGACTAGCGGGAGGTTTTTCGAGCTCCTACAATGAGCAGTTCTTC

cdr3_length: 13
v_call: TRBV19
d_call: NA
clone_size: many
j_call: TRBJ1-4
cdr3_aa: CASTWADTEKLFF
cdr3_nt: TGTGCCAGTACCTGGGCAGACACTGAAAAACTGTTTTTT

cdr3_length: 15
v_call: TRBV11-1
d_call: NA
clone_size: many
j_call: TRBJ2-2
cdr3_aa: CASSLTKIDTGELFF
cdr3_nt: TGTGCCAGCAGCTTGACTAAAATCGACACCGGGGAGCTGTTTTTT

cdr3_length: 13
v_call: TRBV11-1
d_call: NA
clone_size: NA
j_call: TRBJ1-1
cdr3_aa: CASNREINTEAFF
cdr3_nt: TGTGCCAGCAATAGGGAGATTAACACTGAAGCTTTCTTT

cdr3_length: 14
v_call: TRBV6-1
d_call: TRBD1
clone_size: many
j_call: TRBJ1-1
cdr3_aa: CASSDQGGGTEAFF
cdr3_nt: TGTGCCAGCAGTGATCAGGGGGGCGGCACTGAAGCTTTCTTT

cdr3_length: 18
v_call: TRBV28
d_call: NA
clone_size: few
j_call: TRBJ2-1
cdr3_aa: CASGRGQEWLANYNEQFF
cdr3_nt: TGTGCCAGCGGGCGAGGACAGGAGTGGCTAGCGAATTACAATGAGCAGTTCTTC

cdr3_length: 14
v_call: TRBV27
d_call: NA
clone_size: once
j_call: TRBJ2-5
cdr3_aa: CASSSDSLQETQYF
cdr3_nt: TGTGCCAGCAGTTCGGACAGTCTCCAAGAGACCCAGTACTTC

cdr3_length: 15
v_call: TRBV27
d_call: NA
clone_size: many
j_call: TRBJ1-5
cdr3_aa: CASAPRDIGNQPQHF
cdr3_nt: TGTGCCAGCGCTCCTCGGGACATTGGCAATCAGCCCCAGCATTTT

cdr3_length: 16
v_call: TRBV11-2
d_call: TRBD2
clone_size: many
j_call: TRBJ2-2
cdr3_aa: CASSERLAGNTGELFF
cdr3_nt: TGTGCCAGCAGCGAACGACTAGCGGGAAACACCGGGGAGCTGTTTTTT

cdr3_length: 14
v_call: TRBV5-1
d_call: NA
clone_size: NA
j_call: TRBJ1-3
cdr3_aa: CASSPPGDGNTIYF
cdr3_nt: TGCGCCAGCAGCCCGCCAGGGGATGGAAACACCATATATTTT

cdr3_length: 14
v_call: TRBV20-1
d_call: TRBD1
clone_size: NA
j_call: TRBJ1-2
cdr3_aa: CSARDQGAFYGYTF
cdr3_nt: TGCAGTGCTAGAGATCAGGGGGCCTTCTATGGCTACACCTTC

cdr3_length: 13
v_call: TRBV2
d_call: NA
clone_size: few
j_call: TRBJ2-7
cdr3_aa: CASALRNTYEQYF
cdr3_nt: TGTGCCAGCGCCCTCAGAAATACCTACGAGCAGTACTTC

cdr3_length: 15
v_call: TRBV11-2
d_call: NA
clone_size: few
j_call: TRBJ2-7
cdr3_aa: CASRRPGTSSKEQYF
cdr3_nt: TGTGCCAGCAGACGTCCCGGGACTTCATCTAAAGAGCAGTACTTC

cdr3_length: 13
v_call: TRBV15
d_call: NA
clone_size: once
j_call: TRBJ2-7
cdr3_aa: CAASRDSLYEQYF
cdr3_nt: TGTGCCGCCAGCAGAGATTCGCTCTACGAGCAGTACTTC

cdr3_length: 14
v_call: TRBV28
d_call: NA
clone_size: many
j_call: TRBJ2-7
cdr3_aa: CASSFPQVGHEQYF
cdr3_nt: TGTGCCAGCAGTTTCCCCCAGGTCGGTCACGAGCAGTACTTC

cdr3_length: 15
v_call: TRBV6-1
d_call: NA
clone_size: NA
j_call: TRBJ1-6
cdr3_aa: CASKSGGSYNSPLHF
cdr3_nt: TGTGCCAGCAAAAGTGGGGGCTCCTATAATTCACCCCTCCACTTT

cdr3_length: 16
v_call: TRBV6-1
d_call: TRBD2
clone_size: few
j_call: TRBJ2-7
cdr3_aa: CASTPIASGSRYEQYF
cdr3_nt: TGTGCCAGCACCCCCATCGCTAGCGGGAGCCGATACGAGCAGTACTTC

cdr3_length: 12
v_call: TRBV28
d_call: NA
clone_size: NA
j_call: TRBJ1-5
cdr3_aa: CASRITGQPQHF
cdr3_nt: TGTGCCAGCAGGATCACAGGGCAGCCCCAGCATTTT

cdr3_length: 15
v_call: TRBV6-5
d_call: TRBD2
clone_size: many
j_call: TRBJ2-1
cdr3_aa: CASSYWSGRANEQFF
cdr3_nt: TGTGCCAGCAGTTACTGGAGCGGGAGAGCCAATGAGCAGTTCTTC

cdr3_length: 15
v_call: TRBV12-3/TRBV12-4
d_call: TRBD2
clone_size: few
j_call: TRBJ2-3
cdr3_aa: CASGYGRTSADTQYF
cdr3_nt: TGTGCCAGCGGATATGGGAGGACTAGCGCAGATACGCAGTATTTT

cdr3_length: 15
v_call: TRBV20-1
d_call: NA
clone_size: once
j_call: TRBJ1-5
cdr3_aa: CSAYLPNSDNQPQHF
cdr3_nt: TGCAGTGCTTACCTACCCAACAGTGACAATCAGCCCCAGCATTTT